This T cell receptor beta chain stems from a study of blood T cell repertoires in COVID-19. Study information: Both acute and convalescent COVID-19 samples were obtained from the United States, Italy and Spain. T cells, B-cell-depleted T cells, or PBMCs supplied cDNA or gDNA.

There are a few counts of this clone. Authors' processing steps: Amplifying reference gene primers gave estimates of nucleated cell counts. Repertoires were generated with immunoSEQ multiplex PCR, while TCRdb's copy carries only in-frame clones and drops some. V, J and clone size were drawn from that table, and D and trimming were deduced from the DNA. The data show 110,000 to 150,000 clones, about 86% seen once. Trimming took off 1 base at V and 8 bases at J, with 12 bases between the two ends. Germline V gene lookup returns CDR1 SEHNR and CDR2 FQNEAQ (reference sequence). The CDR3 sequence is 14 residues long.

The TCR originated in an older woman with acute or convalescent COVID-19. The sequenced material came from peripheral blood. The rearrangement links TRBV7-9 to TRBJ1-3; no definite D call. The CDR3 here is CASSLGRSEDTIYF. CDR3 DNA sequence: TGTGCCAGCAGCTTAGGAAGAAGTGAGGACACCATATATTTT.